Shown below are 26 T cell receptor beta chains from a single sample sequenced in a study of T cells after posttransplantation cyclophosphamide. Repertoires were generated with immunoSEQ multiplex PCR, while TCRdb's copy carries only in-frame clones and drops some. There are 30,000 or so clones in the sample, none observed a single time. Sample: PBMCs. These receptors were taken from an older woman in good health, CMV-negative, and a related stem cell transplant donor.

The gene calls are TRBV12-3 or TRBV12-4 and TRBJ1-5, with D possibly being TRBD1 (5 bases). This CDR3 comprises 16 residues. Between the trimmed V and J ends, which lost 1 base and 2 bases, there was a span of 12 bases. The CDR3 DNA follows: TGTGCCAGCAGTTTAGGGGGGGGGTCAGGCAATCAGCCCCAGCATTTT. The encoded protein is CASSLGGGSGNQPQHF.

This clone was counted at least ten times. This chain links TRBV7-7 with TRBJ2-7; 10 bases map to TRBD1. Germline CDR1 SSHAT, CDR2 FNYEAQ (reference sequence). The CDR3 has 16 residues. With 3 bases clipped from V and 0 bases from J, the junction kept 5 bases outside the gene matches. This CDR3 is CASSFPGQGISYEQYF. The CDR3 DNA follows: TGTGCCAGCAGCTTTCCGGGACAGGGGATCTCCTACGAGCAGTACTTC.

The sample holds many counts of this clone. V and J are TRBV7-2 and TRBJ1-1, with D uncertain. This CDR3 has 14 amino acids. V lost 4 bases to trimming and J lost 6 bases, with 15 bases between them. The germline CDR1 and CDR2 sequences are SGHTA and FQGNSA. Written as DNA, the CDR3 is TGTGCCAGCAGCTCCTACTCAACCGGGGCTGAAGCTTTCTTT. It specifies CASSSYSTGAEAFF. The whole variable domain, remainder taken from reference TRBV7-2 and TRBJ1-1, is GAGVSQSPSNKVTEKGKDVELRCDPISGHTALYWYRQSLGQGLEFLIYFQGNSAPDKSGLPSDRFSAERTGGSVSTLTIQRTQQEDSAVYLCASSSYSTGAEAFFGQGTRLTVV.

The V and J genes are TRBV4-2 and TRBJ2-7; maybe TRBD1 (5 bases). The CDR3 runs 12 residues. CDR1 LGHNA and CDR2 YNFKEQ come from the germline V gene. Trimming left V 0 bases short and J 6 bases short, with 6 bases between. The CDR3 here is CASSQDTGEQYF. The DNA for the CDR3 is TGTGCCAGCAGCCAAGATACAGGCGAGCAGTACTTC.

This clone has ten or more counts. The chain employs TRBV2 and TRBJ1-1; no definite D call. The germline V and J ends were trimmed by 6 bases and 2 bases, with 13 bases remaining between them. Germline V gene data show CDR1 as SNHLY and CDR2 as FYNNEI. The length of the CDR3 is 14 residues. This CDR3 reads CASRIEGANTEAFF. The CDR3 coding sequence is TGTGCCAGCAGGATTGAGGGCGCCAACACTGAAGCTTTCTTT.

This clone was seen at least ten times. The J gene is TRBJ2-7, the V gene TRBV4-3, with D maybe TRBD1 (6 bases). The V and J ends lost 1 base and 2 bases respectively, with 12 bases between them. Per the germline V gene, CDR1 is LGHNA and CDR2 is YSLEER. The CDR3 has 15 residues. CDR3 loop: CASSQAQGSTYEQYF. CDR3 coding DNA: TGCGCCAGCAGCCAAGCACAGGGAAGTACCTACGAGCAGTACTTC.

There are many counts of this clone. This chain joins TRBV18 and TRBJ1-2, with 7 positions matching TRBD1. V was pared by 5 bases and J by 3 bases, with 9 bases of the junction left unmatched. The CDR3 is made up of 15 amino acids. Germline V gene data show CDR1 as KGHSH and CDR2 as LQKENI. CDR3 region: CASSVRQGSDYGYTF. The CDR3 DNA reads TGTGCCAGCTCAGTTCGACAGGGTTCGGACTATGGCTACACCTTC.

At least ten counts were recorded for this clone. The gene calls are TRBV7-9 and TRBJ1-5; no firm D call. The V end lost 1 base, the J end lost 8 bases, and 12 bases lay between the germline ends. The CDR3 is 14 residues long. In germline, CDR1 is SEHNR, CDR2 FQNEAQ (reference sequence). Here the CDR3 DNA reads TGTGCCAGCAGCTTAGATAACGACTTTAAGCCCCAGCATTTT. Protein sequence: CASSLDNDFKPQHF.

This clone has a count of ten or more. V usage is TRBV19 and J usage is TRBJ1-6, with D unresolved. The germline V gene encodes CDR1 LNHDA and CDR2 SQIVND (reference sequence). The CDR3 runs to 16 residues. The V and J ends lost 3 bases and 1 base respectively, with 10 bases between them. The CDR3 here is CASSILESSYNSPLHF. The DNA of the CDR3 is TGTGCCAGTAGTATCTTAGAGTCGTCCTATAATTCACCCCTCCACTTT.

This clone was counted ten times or more. The V call is TRBV7-9, the J call TRBJ1-5; D might be TRBD1 (6 bases). The CDR3 has 15 residues. The germline gives CDR1 SEHNR, CDR2 FQNEAQ (reference sequence). The germline V and J ends were trimmed by 0 bases and 6 bases, with 12 bases remaining between them. CDR3 residues: CASSLAGGKGQPQHF. The CDR3 nucleotides read TGTGCCAGCAGCTTAGCAGGGGGAAAGGGTCAGCCCCAGCATTTT.

This clone came up many times. The genes are TRBV11-2 and TRBJ1-2; D call uncertain. This CDR3 has 15 amino acids. CDR1 and CDR2 (germline): SGHAT, FQNNGV. Trimming shortened V by 0 bases and J by 5 bases, and 13 bases separated the two germline ends. The chain's CDR3 is CASSLESGSLYGYTF. CDR3 DNA: TGTGCCAGCAGCTTAGAGTCAGGCAGTCTATATGGCTACACCTTC.

This clone came up many times. V usage is TRBV6-5 and J usage is TRBJ2-7; TRBD2 might be the D (5 bases). Germline CDR1 and CDR2: MNHEY and SVGAGI. The CDR3 length is 14 residues. The germline V and J ends were trimmed by 5 bases and 5 bases, with 16 bases remaining between them. CDR3 coding DNA: TGTGCCAGCAGTCCCCGTTTGAGGGTCGACGAGCAGTACTTC. Protein: CASSPRLRVDEQYF.

This clone was counted ten times or more. The chain employs TRBV5-1 and TRBJ2-2; the D is unclear. Germline V CDR1 and CDR2: SGHRS, YFSETQ. The V end was cut by 0 bases, the J end by 4 bases, with 4 bases between. The CDR3 runs 13 residues. The CDR3 sequence is CASSLDSTGELFF. CDR3 nucleotides: TGCGCCAGCAGCTTGGACAGCACCGGGGAGCTGTTTTTT. Looking up the rest from reference TRBV5-1 and TRBJ2-2 gives the full variable domain: KAGVTQTPRYLIKTRGQQVTLSCSPISGHRSVSWYQQTPGQGLQFLFEYFSETQRNKGNFPGRFSGRQFSNSRSEMNVSTLELGDSALYLCASSLDSTGELFFGEGSRLTVL.

This clone was recorded a few times. This rearrangement joins TRBV11-3 to TRBJ2-5, with TRBD2 as a possible D gene (7 bases). Trimming left V 5 bases short and J 4 bases short, with 14 bases between. This CDR3 region has 14 residues. Germline V gene lookup returns CDR1 SGHNT and CDR2 YENEEA. CDR3 nucleotides: TGTGCCAGCAGCCGAGGGGGGGCTGGAGAGACCCAGTACTTC. Translated, it gives CASSRGGAGETQYF.

This clone was recorded at least ten times. The chain carries TRBV29-1 and TRBJ2-7; 7 bases are a match to TRBD2. This CDR3 region has 11 residues. Per germline, CDR1 SQVTM and CDR2 ANQGSEA. The junction had 7 bases not matched to a gene; V was cut back by 8 bases and J by 6 bases. The CDR3 reads CSTYGGGEQYF. In nucleotides, the CDR3 is TGCAGCACATATGGGGGGGGCGAGCAGTACTTC.

This clone appeared many times. This chain joins TRBV7-2 and TRBJ1-6; no clear D. The germline gives CDR1 SGHTA, CDR2 FQGNSA. CDR3 length equals 14 residues. The V end lost 2 bases, the J end lost 10 bases, and 12 bases lay between the germline ends. CDR3 loop: CASSLRRIYSPLHF. DNA of the CDR3: TGTGCCAGCAGCTTACGCAGGATCTACTCACCCCTCCACTTT.

This clone was detected only a few times. J is TRBJ2-7 and V is TRBV20-1; D gene uncertain. The CDR3 length is 11 residues. V was shortened by 2 bases and J by 2 bases, with 4 bases between the two germline ends. Germline V gene sequence: CDR1 DFQATT, CDR2 SNEGSKA (reference sequence). Here the CDR3 reads CSARQTYEQYF. In DNA, the CDR3 is TGCAGTGCTAGACAAACCTACGAGCAGTACTTC.

This clone has at least ten counts. The chain combines TRBV7-9 with TRBJ1-5; D may be TRBD1 (5 bases). CDR1 is SEHNR and CDR2 is FQNEAQ in the germline V gene (reference sequence). CDR3 length equals 15 residues. Trimming cost V 4 bases and J 1 base, with 11 bases left between them. The CDR3 DNA follows: TGTGCCAGCAGCTCGGACGGGGGAAGCAATCAGCCCCAGCATTTT. It translates to CASSSDGGSNQPQHF. Filled out from reference TRBV7-9 and TRBJ1-5, the complete variable domain reads DTGVSQNPRHKITKRGQNVTFRCDPISEHNRLYWYRQTLGQGPEFLTYFQNEAQLEKSRLLSDRFSAERPKGSFSTLEIQRTEQGDSAMYLCASSSDGGSNQPQHFGDGTRLSIL.

In this sample, this clone turned up a few times. V usage is TRBV6-1 and J usage is TRBJ2-1; 7 bases map to TRBD2. The CDR3 totals 15 residues. With V trimmed by 0 bases and J by 8 bases, 7 bases remained unmatched. Germline V CDR1 and CDR2: MNHNS, SASEGT. Here the CDR3 DNA reads TGTGCCAGCAGTGAAGCGGGGGGGGGTACGGATGAGCAGTTCTTC. Translation: CASSEAGGGTDEQFF.

This clone was detected many times. The chain has TRBV7-9 and TRBJ1-2; a weak D match, TRBD1 (5 bases). Trimming took off 3 bases at V and 2 bases at J, with 16 bases between the two ends. Germline lookup yields CDR1 SEHNR and CDR2 FQNEAQ (reference sequence). This CDR3 region has 16 residues. The CDR3 bases are TGTGCCAGCAGCTTTTCTTCGGAGGGGCGCAACTATGGCTACACCTTC. The encoded protein is CASSFSSEGRNYGYTF. Full variable domain (outside the CDR3, taken from reference TRBV7-9 and TRBJ1-2): DTGVSQNPRHKITKRGQNVTFRCDPISEHNRLYWYRQTLGQGPEFLTYFQNEAQLEKSRLLSDRFSAERPKGSFSTLEIQRTEQGDSAMYLCASSFSSEGRNYGYTFGSGTRLTVV.

This clone occurred many times. The chain employs TRBV28 and TRBJ2-7; 8 positions match TRBD2. V was clipped by 6 bases and J by 0 bases; unmatched bases: 4. In germline, CDR1 is MDHEN, CDR2 SYDVKM. The CDR3 is 14 amino acids. CDR3 coding DNA: TGTGCCAGCAGCTCAGCGGGGGTCTCCTACGAGCAGTACTTC. It encodes CASSSAGVSYEQYF.

This clone was picked up many times. V and J are TRBV12-3 or TRBV12-4 and TRBJ2-7, with TRBD1 matching 9 bases. With 6 bases clipped from V and 7 bases from J, the junction kept 4 bases outside the gene matches. The CDR3 has 12 amino acids. CDR3 amino acids: CASSRGQGEQYF. The DNA of the CDR3 is TGTGCCAGCAGCAGAGGACAGGGGGAGCAGTACTTC.

This clone was seen only a few times. V is TRBV7-2 and J is TRBJ2-5; D not resolved. Per the germline V gene, CDR1 is SGHTA and CDR2 is FQGNSA. V lost 5 bases, J lost 0 bases, and 7 bases lay in between. The CDR3 spans 13 residues. CDR3 residues: CASSIRYQETQYF. For the CDR3, the DNA is TGTGCCAGCAGCATACGGTACCAAGAGACCCAGTACTTC. The entire variable domain, with the rest obtained from reference TRBV7-2 and TRBJ2-5, is as follows: GAGVSQSPSNKVTEKGKDVELRCDPISGHTALYWYRQSLGQGLEFLIYFQGNSAPDKSGLPSDRFSAERTGGSVSTLTIQRTQQEDSAVYLCASSIRYQETQYFGPGTRLLVL.

In its sample, this clone was seen many times. The V call is TRBV4-2, the J call TRBJ2-1; D is undetermined. This CDR3 contains 15 residues. The germline gives CDR1 LGHNA, CDR2 YNFKEQ. Trimming stripped 1 base from V and 0 bases from J, with 7 bases between. CDR3 amino acids: CASSQVLSSYNEQFF. CDR3 in DNA: TGTGCCAGCAGCCAAGTGCTAAGCTCCTACAATGAGCAGTTCTTC.

This clone was observed a handful of times. The chain uses TRBV5-3 and TRBJ2-7, with D tentatively TRBD1 (6 bases). TRBV5-3 carries the ORF label, with uncertain function. The CDR3 runs to 15 residues. The V end was cut by 5 bases, the J end by 1 base, with 16 bases between. Here the CDR3 reads CARRFQRTESYEQYF. The CDR3 DNA is TGTGCCAGAAGGTTCCAGCGGACAGAATCCTACGAGCAGTACTTC.

This clone was seen repeatedly, ten times or more. The rearrangement joins TRBV7-7 to TRBJ2-3; D is perhaps TRBD1 (5 bases). The CDR3 is 13 residues long. Trimming removed 5 bases from V and 4 bases from J, with 10 bases in between. CDR1 SSHAT and CDR2 FNYEAQ come from the germline V gene (reference sequence). CDR3 loop: CASSPLGPDTQYF. In nucleotides, the CDR3 is TGTGCCAGCAGCCCCCTGGGGCCAGATACGCAGTATTTT. Full variable domain (rest looked up from reference TRBV7-7 and TRBJ2-3): GAGVSQSPRYKVTKRGQDVTLRCDPISSHATLYWYQQALGQGPEFLTYFNYEAQPDKSGLPSDRFSAERPEGSISTLTIQRTEQRDSAMYRCASSPLGPDTQYFGPGTRLTVL.